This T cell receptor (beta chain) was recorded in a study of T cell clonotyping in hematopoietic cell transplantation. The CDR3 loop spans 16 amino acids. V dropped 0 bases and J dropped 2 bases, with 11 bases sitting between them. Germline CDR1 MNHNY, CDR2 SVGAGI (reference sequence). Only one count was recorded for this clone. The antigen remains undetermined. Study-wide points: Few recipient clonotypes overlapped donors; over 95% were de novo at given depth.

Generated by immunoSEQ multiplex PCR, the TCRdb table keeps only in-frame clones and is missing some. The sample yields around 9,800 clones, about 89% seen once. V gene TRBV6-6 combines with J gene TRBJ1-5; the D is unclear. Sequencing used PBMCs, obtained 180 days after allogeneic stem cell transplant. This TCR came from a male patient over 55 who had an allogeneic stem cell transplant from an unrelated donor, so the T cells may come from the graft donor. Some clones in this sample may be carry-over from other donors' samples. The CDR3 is CASSYSERLGNQPQHF. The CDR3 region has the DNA TGTGCCAGCAGTTACTCAGAGAGATTAGGCAATCAGCCCCAGCATTTT.